This paragraph covers one T cell receptor (beta chain) sequence. Its antigen is not identified. Trimming left V 5 bases short and J 2 bases short, with 20 bases between. The CDR3 is made up of 16 amino acids. Germline loops: CDR1 DFQATT, CDR2 SNEGSKA (reference sequence). This sample was included in a study of early T cells in non-severe SARS-CoV-2 infection. Overall study context: The sequenced material was bulk RNA from unsorted whole blood, and its chains were unpaired. Study-wide points: Anti-spike CD8 responses were favored in VDJdb matching, and private and CD4 specificities were missed.

Each cDNA molecule carried a unique molecular identifier. Each CDR3 protein is one row after TCRdb ran MiXCR on the 5' RACE reads. The data hold roughly 28,000 distinct CDR3 sequences, with roughly 5.9% observed a single time. Material: whole blood. The receptor comes from an adult who was a healthcare worker with PCR-confirmed SARS-CoV-2 infection or an uninfected control (not recorded which). J is TRBJ2-3 and V is TRBV20-1; tentatively, D is TRBD2 (7 bases). CDR3 sequence reads: CSAGIGGARPTDTQYF. CDR3 sequence (DNA): TGCAGTGCTGGAATAGGGGGGGCCCGCCCCACAGATACGCAGTATTTT.